Following are 23 T cell receptor beta chains from one sample sequenced in a study of shared clonotypes between healthy human individuals. Profiled with immunoSEQ multiplex PCR; TCRdb holds only in-frame clones, not every one. Found here are millions of clones, 85% to 95% of them singletons; the top ten hold 0.13%. The source material was naive CD4+ T cells sorted from blood. Stated subset: CD45RA+ positively selected. The receptors come from a man younger than 35 in good health.

This clone came up once. The CDR3 DNA is TGCGCCAGCAGCCGCGGACAGGGTGGGTTCAATGAGCAGTTCTTC. It codes for CASSRGQGGFNEQFF. The chain combines TRBV4-1 with TRBJ2-1; 8 bases line up with TRBD1. Losses at the gene ends were 4 bases for V and 6 bases for J; bases not matched to a gene: 8. The CDR3 consists of 15 residues. In germline, CDR1 is MGHRA, CDR2 YSYEKL.

The chain is built from TRBV28 and TRBJ2-3; no reliable D call. CDR3 length: 11 residues. Trimming took 4 bases from V and 13 from J, leaving 12 bases between them. Germline CDR1 and CDR2: MDHEN and SYDVKM. In DNA, the CDR3 is TGTGCCAGCAGTTCCCCACGAGACAAGTATTTT. Translating gives CASSSPRDKYF.

V and J are TRBV5-1 and TRBJ2-3; 8 nucleotides line up with TRBD1. Germline V gene lookup returns CDR1 SGHRS and CDR2 YFSETQ. The V gene end was trimmed by 0 bases and the J gene end by 2 bases; junction bases not matched to a gene: 5. This CDR3 has 16 residues. The CDR3 spells CASSLAGTGYTDTQYF. The CDR3 bases are TGCGCCAGCAGCTTGGCCGGGACAGGCTACACAGATACGCAGTATTTT.

The chain recombines TRBV19 with TRBJ2-5, with TRBD2 identical over 9 bases. CDR3 length: 16 residues. With V trimmed by 3 bases and J by 0 bases, 5 bases remained unmatched. The germline V gene encodes CDR1 LNHDA and CDR2 SQIVND (reference sequence). The CDR3 nucleotides read TGTGCCAGTAGTATCGGGGGACTAGCAGACCAAGAGACCCAGTACTTC. Its protein product is CASSIGGLADQETQYF.

The chain uses TRBV6-1 and TRBJ2-1; the match to TRBD2 covers 10 bases. This CDR3 region has 15 residues. The germline gives CDR1 MNHNS, CDR2 SASEGT. V lost 6 bases and J lost 2; bases outside the gene matches: 4. This chain's CDR3 is CASSSGGATYNEQFF. The CDR3 DNA reads TGTGCCAGCAGCAGCGGGGGGGCTACCTACAATGAGCAGTTCTTC.

This rearrangement joins TRBV7-9 to TRBJ2-7; 12 bases map to TRBD1. This CDR3 region has 15 residues. From germline, CDR1 is SEHNR and CDR2 FQNEAQ (reference sequence). Trimming cost V 3 bases and J 7 bases; bases outside gene matches: 7. The CDR3 protein is CASSFGTGGPLEQYF. The CDR3 bases are TGTGCCAGCAGCTTTGGGACAGGGGGCCCCTTAGAGCAGTACTTC. The full variable domain, with the rest looked up from reference TRBV7-9 and TRBJ2-7, is DTGVSQNPRHKITKRGQNVTFRCDPISEHNRLYWYRQTLGQGPEFLTYFQNEAQLEKSRLLSDRFSAERPKGSFSTLEIQRTEQGDSAMYLCASSFGTGGPLEQYFGPGTRLTVT.

The chain links TRBV28 to TRBJ2-7, with no clear D. The V gene lost 1 base and the J gene lost 6 bases, with 7 bases spanning the gap. The CDR3 extends over 12 amino acids. Looked up from germline, CDR1 is MDHEN and CDR2 is SYDVKM. The CDR3 DNA sequence: TGTGCCAGCAGTTTATCGTGGGCCGAGCAGTACTTC. It yields the protein CASSLSWAEQYF.

The gene calls are TRBV6-1 and TRBJ2-5, with TRBD2 matching 9 bases. Per germline, CDR1 MNHNS and CDR2 SASEGT. V shed 7 bases, J shed 4 bases, and the junction held 4 bases outside the gene matches. The CDR3 is made up of 13 amino acids. CDR3 in DNA: TGTGCCAGCAACCAACTAGCGGGAGAGACCCAGTACTTC. Translating it yields CASNQLAGETQYF.

J is TRBJ2-1 and V is TRBV7-2; D ambiguous. V lost 6 bases and J lost 0, with 15 bases in between. The germline gives CDR1 SGHTA, CDR2 FQGNSA. The CDR3 covers 16 residues. CDR3 residues: CASSQDDVGSYNEQFF. The CDR3 nucleotides read TGTGCCAGCAGTCAAGACGACGTGGGCTCCTACAATGAGCAGTTCTTC.

This clone was counted once. V is TRBV19 and J is TRBJ1-3, with D perhaps TRBD1 (6 bases). The germline V gene encodes CDR1 LNHDA and CDR2 SQIVND (reference sequence). Trimming removed 4 bases at V and 5 bases at J, with 18 bases between. This CDR3 region has 16 residues. This chain's CDR3 is CASSTGGRTDRNTIYF. CDR3 bases: TGTGCCAGTAGTACTGGGGGGCGGACAGACCGAAACACCATATATTTT.

This chain joins TRBV5-1 and TRBJ1-2; the D gene is possibly TRBD1 (5 bases). The V gene's germline CDR1 is SGHRS and CDR2 YFSETQ. The V gene lost 0 bases and the J gene lost 8 bases, with 17 bases spanning the gap. This CDR3 comprises 15 residues. CDR3 loop: CASSLVGEVWEGYTF. The CDR3 nucleotides read TGCGCCAGCAGCTTGGTGGGGGAAGTCTGGGAGGGCTACACCTTC. Full variable domain (outside the CDR3, taken from reference TRBV5-1 and TRBJ1-2): KAGVTQTPRYLIKTRGQQVTLSCSPISGHRSVSWYQQTPGQGLQFLFEYFSETQRNKGNFPGRFSGRQFSNSRSEMNVSTLELGDSALYLCASSLVGEVWEGYTFGSGTRLTVV.

Here the CDR3 reads CASPEGGDTEAFF. In DNA, the CDR3 is TGTGCCAGCCCTGAGGGAGGGGACACTGAAGCTTTCTTT. This chain joins TRBV6-7 and TRBJ1-1; a weak D match, TRBD1 (5 bases). TRBV6-7 is reported as an ORF; its role is uncertain. Trimming removed 8 bases at V and 3 bases at J, with 13 bases between. The CDR3 is 13 residues long.

The J gene is TRBJ1-3, the V gene TRBV30; possible D gene TRBD1, 6 bases. The CDR3 contains 13 residues. Trimming removed 1 base at V and 5 bases at J, with 9 bases between. Germline CDR1 and CDR2: GTSNPN and SVGIG (reference sequence). The CDR3 DNA sequence: TGTGCCTGGAGTGGGGGGGCCCGAAACACCATATATTTT. Translation gives CAWSGGARNTIYF.

The chain is built from TRBV12-5 and TRBJ1-2; D unresolved. CDR1 is LGHNT, CDR2 FRNRAP, per germline. The germline V and J ends were trimmed by 6 bases and 1 base, with 21 bases remaining between them. The CDR3 totals 17 residues. The CDR3 nucleotides are TGTGCTAGTGGCCTGGTGGACGGCCAGCTGGTTAACTATGGCTACACCTTC. Translating gives CASGLVDGQLVNYGYTF.

The rearrangement uses TRBV5-1 and TRBJ2-5, with 12 bases aligning to TRBD2. The CDR3 is 18 residues long. V shed 2 bases, J shed 1 base, and the junction held 9 bases outside the gene matches. CDR1 is SGHRS and CDR2 is YFSETQ in the germline V gene. CDR3 amino acids: CASSFVKLAGGLQETQYF. The DNA for the CDR3 is TGCGCCAGCAGCTTTGTTAAACTAGCGGGAGGTCTCCAAGAGACCCAGTACTTC.

The table lists this clone with a count of one. V gene TRBV28 combines with J gene TRBJ2-3, with a possible D match to TRBD1 (6 bases). The CDR3 sequence is 13 residues long. The ends were cut back, 4 bases at V and 3 bases at J, with 8 bases in the middle. CDR1 and CDR2 (germline): MDHEN, SYDVKM. CDR3 sequence: CASSYQGTDTQYF. The CDR3 DNA reads as TGTGCCAGCAGTTACCAGGGGACAGATACGCAGTATTTT.

This chain connects TRBV5-1 to TRBJ2-1, with 7 bases lining up with TRBD2. V lost 4 bases and J lost 2; bases outside the gene matches: 9. Germline assignment: CDR1 SGHRS and CDR2 YFSETQ. The CDR3 is 16 residues long. DNA of the CDR3: TGCGCCAGCAGCGTGGTTTCTAGCGGTACCTACAATGAGCAGTTCTTC. Amino acid sequence: CASSVVSSGTYNEQFF.

This sequence joins TRBV6-5 and TRBJ2-7, with 7 nucleotides matching TRBD1. The CDR3 runs 13 residues. CDR1 is MNHEY and CDR2 is SVGAGI in the germline V gene. V was pared by 5 bases and J by 4 bases, with 5 bases of the junction left unmatched. The CDR3, as DNA: TGTGCCAGCAGTCAGGACAGGTTTTACGAGCAGTACTTC. The encoded protein is CASSQDRFYEQYF.

The chain couples TRBV11-2 to TRBJ2-7; a possible D gene is TRBD1 (5 bases). Germline lookup yields CDR1 SGHAT and CDR2 FQNNGV. The CDR3 is 14 residues long. V shed 4 bases and J shed 2 bases, with 12 bases lying between them. The DNA of the CDR3 is TGTGCCAGCAGCTCAAGACAGAAGACCTACGAGCAGTACTTC. It is translated as CASSSRQKTYEQYF.

V and J are TRBV10-1 and TRBJ2-2, with 7 bases aligning to TRBD2. J gave up 5 bases and V 2 bases, and 8 bases lay outside the gene matches. The CDR3 is 16 residues long. Germline loops: CDR1 WNHNN, CDR2 SYGVQD (reference sequence). CDR3 residues: CASSEAIAGGTGELFF. Here the CDR3 DNA reads TGCGCCAGCAGTGAGGCGATAGCGGGCGGAACCGGGGAGCTGTTTTTT.

The chain is built from TRBV7-2 and TRBJ2-7; 8 bases fit TRBD1. Losses at the gene ends were 5 bases for V and 5 bases for J; bases not matched to a gene: 2. The germline V gene has CDR1 SGHTA and CDR2 FQGNSA. This CDR3 contains 12 residues. As DNA, the CDR3 is TGTGCCAGCAGCGAACAGGGGGACGAGCAGTACTTC. This translates into CASSEQGDEQYF.

Concerning this clone: Distinct nucleotide sequences in the sample also encode this CDR3. The chain recombines TRBV7-2 with TRBJ2-7; 9 bases fit TRBD2. This CDR3 is 16 amino acids long. The J segment lost 0 bases and the V segment lost 1 base, leaving 4 bases of the junction unmatched. The germline V gene has CDR1 SGHTA and CDR2 FQGNSA. CDR3 sequence reads: CASSLVLAGSSYEQYF. The CDR3 coding sequence is TGTGCCAGCAGCTTAGTTCTAGCGGGGAGCTCCTACGAGCAGTACTTC.

The chain joins TRBV2 to TRBJ1-5, with 8 bases that match TRBD1. Losses at the gene ends were 8 bases for V and 8 bases for J; bases not matched to a gene: 5. Germline values: CDR1 SNHLY, CDR2 FYNNEI. The CDR3 extends over 12 amino acids. CDR3 in amino acids: CASHRGTEPQHF. DNA of the CDR3: TGTGCCAGCCACAGGGGGACTGAGCCCCAGCATTTT.